A selection of T cell receptor beta chains follows, all from one sample in a study of shared clonotypes between healthy human individuals. Measured with immunoSEQ multiplex PCR; TCRdb has only the in-frame clones, and not every one. The sample records about 1 million clones, approximately 70% being singletons. The sequencing input was memory CD4+ T cells sorted from blood. These receptors were obtained from a man between 18 and 35 years old in good health. Each CDR3 is given with its conserved first and last residue.

>TRBJ2-1|TRBV7-9
CASSFQGEANEQFF
>TRBJ2-1|TRBV4-1
CASSQVERGAREQFF
>TRBJ2-1|TRBV28
CASSPRTSGGAEQFF
>TRBJ1-3|TRBV7-2
CASSRSQSGSGNTIYF
>TRBJ1-1|TRBV7-9
CASSRRGGNTEAFF
>TRBJ2-1|TRBV11-1
CASSLLASGGASSYNEQFF
>TRBJ1-5|TRBV7-2
CASSGTAKGQPQHF
>TRBJ1-1|TRBV19
CASSSVINTEAFF
>TRBJ1-2|TRBV4-3
CASSQEAGDPPFYGYTF
>TRBJ1-1|TRBV5-1
CASSPKGTEAFF
>TRBJ2-3|TRBV2
CASRTSGDTQYF
>TRBJ2-5|TRBV19
CASSMGTSGRETQYF
>TRBJ2-7|TRBV11-3
CASSMDSFSYEQYF
>TRBJ1-5|TRBV7-9
CASSTDSSNQPQHF
>TRBJ2-2|TRBV7-9
CASSLGPGELFF
>TRBJ2-5|TRBV5-1
CASSRNLLASQETQYF